This T cell receptor beta chain came from a study of beta chain features in type 1 diabetes. This clone was detected only a few times. Its target is unknown. Whole-study findings and limits: Within each of all four CD4+ subsets, Type 1 diabetes patients had TCRB CDR3s that were moderately but significantly shorter.

Germline values: CDR1 KGHSH, CDR2 LQKENI. The CDR3 has 16 amino acids. J was trimmed by 6 bases and V by 0 bases; bases with no gene match: 8. The isolated RNA, all of it, was reverse transcribed, so expressed TCRB transcripts were what got sequenced. TCRdb's copy holds only in-frame clones and misses some; the assay was immunoSEQ multiplex PCR. The sample carries hundreds of thousands of clones, roughly 8% recorded once. The sequence was obtained from a woman between 18 and 29 years old in good health. The sample taken for sequencing was central memory CD4+ T cells from blood. The chain joins TRBV18 to TRBJ2-5, with 9 bases that match TRBD2. The DNA of the CDR3 is TGTGCCAGCTCACCACCGCTTAGCGGGAGAGTAAAGACCCAGTACTTC. This translates into CASSPPLSGRVKTQYF. Variable domain in full (rest from reference TRBV18 and TRBJ2-5): NAGVMQNPRHLVRRRGQEARLRCSPMKGHSHVYWYRQLPEEGLKFMVYLQKENIIDESGMPKERFSAEFPKEGPSILRIQQVVRGDSAAYFCASSPPLSGRVKTQYFGPGTRLLVL.